One sample yielded the 27 T cell receptor beta chains listed below, sequenced in a study of radiotherapy plus CTLA-4 blockade in lung cancer. Profiling relied on immunoSEQ multiplex PCR, and the TCRdb table lists in-frame clones only, not all of them. The sample shows nearly 110,000 clones, more than 70% of them seen only once. The specimen was peripheral blood, collected from a patient treated with radiotherapy plus ipilimumab. The receptors shown here come from a human donor with non-small cell lung cancer that progressed on radiotherapy plus ipilimumab. Some clones in this sample may be carry-over from other donors' samples.

This clone was detected only a few times. The V gene is TRBV5-1, the J gene TRBJ1-4; 12 bases map to TRBD1. The junction had 9 bases not matched to a gene; V was cut back by 4 bases and J by 5 bases. This CDR3 region has 17 residues. CDR1 is SGHRS and CDR2 is YFSETQ in the germline V gene. For the CDR3, the DNA is TGCGCCAGCAGCATTAAAGGGACAGGGGGCGGAAATGAAAAACTGTTTTTT. It yields the protein CASSIKGTGGGNEKLFF.

The J gene is TRBJ1-1, the V gene TRBV19, with D possibly being TRBD1 (6 bases). Germline V gives CDR1 LNHDA, CDR2 SQIVND (reference sequence). The CDR3 length is 15 residues. V was clipped by 3 bases and J by 6 bases, with 17 bases between them. The CDR3 DNA reads TGTGCCAGTAGTATCTACCAGGGGTTGGGTGCTGAAGCTTTCTTT. It is translated as CASSIYQGLGAEAFF.

In the case of this clone: One end of the junction does not line up with germline, which may come from a read error. The chain employs TRBV5-6 and TRBJ2-7, with a possible D match to TRBD1 (6 bases). CDR1 is SGHDT, CDR2 YYEEEE, per germline. This CDR3 has 15 residues. CDR3 coding DNA: TGTGCCAGCAGTTTGGCCGGGACATTCTTCTACGAGCAGTACTTC. It specifies CASSLAGTFFYEQYF.

This chain links TRBV6-1 with TRBJ2-3; D unclear. The CDR3 sequence is 14 residues long. The germline gives CDR1 MNHNS, CDR2 SASEGT. Trimming cost V 7 bases and J 4 bases, with 15 bases left between them. CDR3 region: CASKVTPVSDTQYF. DNA of the CDR3: TGTGCCAGCAAAGTGACACCAGTTTCAGATACGCAGTATTTT.

The genes are TRBV7-3 and TRBJ2-1; D call uncertain. This CDR3 region has 13 residues. Per the germline V gene, CDR1 is SGHTA and CDR2 is FQGTGA. Trimming pared 5 bases from V and 4 bases from J, leaving 9 bases between. The CDR3 DNA reads TGTGCCAGCAGCCGAGACATATACAATGAGCAGTTCTTC. Translated: CASSRDIYNEQFF.

This chain uses TRBV7-6 with TRBJ1-4; D not resolved. V lost 2 bases to trimming and J lost 0 bases, with 4 bases between them. The CDR3 length is 14 residues. Looked up from germline, CDR1 is SGHVS and CDR2 is FNYEAQ. CDR3 DNA: TGTGCCAGCAGCTTAATGGCAACTAATGAAAAACTGTTTTTT. It specifies CASSLMATNEKLFF. The full variable domain, with the rest looked up from reference TRBV7-6 and TRBJ1-4, is GAGVSQSPRYKVTKRGQDVALRCDPISGHVSLYWYRQALGQGPEFLTYFNYEAQQDKSGLPNDRFSAERPEGSISTLTIQRTEQRDSAMYRCASSLMATNEKLFFGSGTQLSVL.

This sequence joins TRBV5-1 and TRBJ1-1, with 9 bases that match TRBD1. V was clipped by 4 bases and J by 3 bases; unmatched bases: 7. The CDR3 is made up of 15 amino acids. CDR1 SGHRS and CDR2 YFSETQ come from the germline V gene. CDR3 coding DNA: TGCGCCAGCAGCCACGGGACAGGGTGGGACACTGAAGCTTTCTTT. Protein product: CASSHGTGWDTEAFF.

Only a few counts were recorded for this clone. V and J are TRBV5-1 and TRBJ1-5; D not resolved. Germline CDR1 is SGHRS and CDR2 is YFSETQ. The CDR3 runs to 15 residues. Trimming left V 0 bases short and J 2 bases short, with 9 bases between. The CDR3 sequence: CASSLGYGGNQPQHF. The CDR3 DNA follows: TGCGCCAGCAGCTTGGGGTATGGTGGCAATCAGCCCCAGCATTTT. Combining the CDR3 with reference TRBV5-1 and TRBJ1-5 gives the whole variable domain KAGVTQTPRYLIKTRGQQVTLSCSPISGHRSVSWYQQTPGQGLQFLFEYFSETQRNKGNFPGRFSGRQFSNSRSEMNVSTLELGDSALYLCASSLGYGGNQPQHFGDGTRLSIL.

On this clone itself: This same CDR3 is encoded by further DNA sequences in the sample. The chain joins TRBV6-5 to TRBJ2-7; 7 bases line up with TRBD1. Germline V gene data show CDR1 as MNHEY and CDR2 as SVGAGI. The CDR3 is 16 residues long. Trimming at V came to 3 bases and at J to 0 bases, leaving 8 bases not matched to a gene. Written as DNA, the CDR3 is TGTGCCAGCAGTTATTCCCGGACAGGTGACTCCTACGAGCAGTACTTC. Its protein is CASSYSRTGDSYEQYF.

V gene TRBV4-3 combines with J gene TRBJ2-5; D could derive from TRBD1 or TRBD2 (6 bases each). Germline-derived CDR1 and CDR2 are LGHNA and YSLEER. Between the trimmed V and J ends, which lost 1 base and 1 base, there was a span of 13 bases. The CDR3 has 16 residues. This chain's CDR3 is CASSQGRGGSQETQYF. For the CDR3, the DNA is TGCGCCAGCAGCCAAGGCAGGGGAGGTAGCCAAGAGACCCAGTACTTC.

The chain uses TRBV6-6 and TRBJ2-5; D perhaps matches TRBD2 (6 bases). Germline CDR1 reads MNHNY; CDR2 reads SVGAGI (reference sequence). Trimming left V 2 bases short and J 2 bases short, with 9 bases between. This CDR3 region has 14 residues. The CDR3 is CASSYRGGQETQYF. As DNA, the CDR3 is TGTGCCAGCAGTTACCGTGGGGGGCAAGAGACCCAGTACTTC.

The chain joins TRBV7-3 to TRBJ2-1; 7 bases match TRBD1. The CDR3 loop spans 15 amino acids. The J segment lost 3 bases and the V segment lost 2 bases, leaving 4 bases of the junction unmatched. Germline V gene data show CDR1 as SGHTA and CDR2 as FQGTGA. For the CDR3, the DNA is TGTGCCAGCAGCTTAGCAGGGGGTGTCTACAATGAGCAGTTCTTC. The encoded protein is CASSLAGGVYNEQFF.

This clone was counted between two and nine times. The chain links TRBV6-6 to TRBJ2-7, with D perhaps TRBD1 (5 bases). CDR1 and CDR2 (germline): MNHNY, SVGAGI (reference sequence). The CDR3 loop spans 15 amino acids. Trimming left V 0 bases short and J 3 bases short, with 12 bases between. The CDR3 reads CASSYSGVSGYEQYF. The CDR3 DNA sequence: TGTGCCAGCAGTTACTCAGGGGTTTCCGGCTACGAGCAGTACTTC.

V usage is TRBV19 and J usage is TRBJ1-4; possible D gene TRBD1, 5 bases. V was trimmed by 3 bases and J by 7 bases, leaving 12 bases between them. This CDR3 is 14 amino acids long. CDR1 and CDR2 (germline): LNHDA, SQIVND (reference sequence). The CDR3 loop is CASSIPWQGEKLFF. In DNA, the CDR3 is TGTGCCAGTAGTATCCCTTGGCAGGGTGAAAAACTGTTTTTT.

The chain uses TRBV7-9 and TRBJ2-2; TRBD1 matches at 8 bases. Germline trimming cut 5 bases from V and 4 bases from J; bases unmatched to any gene: 9. Germline-derived CDR1 and CDR2 are SEHNR and FQNEAQ (reference sequence). The CDR3 has 16 residues. The CDR3 is CASSNLGTGFTGELFF. CDR3 sequence (DNA): TGTGCCAGCAGCAACCTCGGGACAGGATTCACCGGGGAGCTGTTTTTT.

V gene TRBV5-4 combines with J gene TRBJ1-6; perhaps TRBD1 as D (6 bases). CDR3 length equals 14 residues. The V gene lost 2 bases and the J gene lost 8 bases, with 11 bases spanning the gap. Germline V gene data show CDR1 as SGHNT and CDR2 as YYREEE (reference sequence). The CDR3 reads CASSFRGPDSPLHF. CDR3 sequence (DNA): TGTGCCAGCAGCTTTCGGGGGCCGGATTCACCCCTCCACTTT.

This clone has only a few counts. CDR3 coding DNA: TGTGCCAGCAGTAAGGGGGAGGAGGCCGGGGAGCTGTTTTTT. Protein: CASSKGEEAGELFF. The rearrangement uses TRBV6-5 and TRBJ2-2; D may be TRBD1 or TRBD2 (6 bases each). Germline V gives CDR1 MNHEY, CDR2 SVGAGI. The CDR3 extends over 14 amino acids. The V gene lost 5 bases and the J gene lost 6 bases, with 13 bases spanning the gap.

This chain links TRBV30 with TRBJ1-2, with 7 bases matching TRBD1. This CDR3 has 13 residues. V dropped 5 bases and J dropped 4; count of bases not matched to a gene: 7. The V gene's germline CDR1 is GTSNPN and CDR2 SVGIG (reference sequence). The CDR3 region is CAWEGQAFYGYTF. The DNA of the CDR3 is TGTGCCTGGGAAGGACAGGCCTTCTATGGCTACACCTTC.

V usage is TRBV6-4 and J usage is TRBJ1-1, with 8 bases matching TRBD1. Per the germline V gene, CDR1 is MRHNA and CDR2 is SNTAGT. The CDR3 is made up of 15 amino acids. V lost 6 bases and J lost 1; bases outside the gene matches: 7. CDR3 nucleotide sequence: TGTGCCAGCAGGACAAGGGACAGGAGGAACACTGAAGCTTTCTTT. Encoded protein: CASRTRDRRNTEAFF.

The V gene is TRBV27, the J gene TRBJ2-5, with 7 bases fitting TRBD1. The CDR3 consists of 13 residues. Germline V gene sequence: CDR1 MNHEY, CDR2 SMNVEV (reference sequence). Trimming removed 5 bases from V and 7 bases from J; junction bases left unmatched: 7. This CDR3 is CASSGWDSTTQYF. The CDR3 nucleotides are TGTGCCAGCAGTGGCTGGGACAGTACGACCCAGTACTTC.

The chain links TRBV19 to TRBJ2-7; no firm D call. The CDR3 extends over 16 amino acids. Trimming took 0 bases from V and 7 from J, leaving 19 bases between them. The germline V gene has CDR1 LNHDA and CDR2 SQIVND (reference sequence). CDR3 nucleotide sequence: TGTGCCAGTAGTATAGATTTATCATTGTCCCTTGTGGAGCAGTACTTC. Protein product: CASSIDLSLSLVEQYF.

This chain links TRBV5-1 with TRBJ2-2; perhaps TRBD1 as D (6 bases). The V end lost 2 bases, the J end lost 6 bases, and 11 bases lay between the germline ends. Germline V gene lookup returns CDR1 SGHRS and CDR2 YFSETQ. This CDR3 region has 14 residues. The CDR3, as DNA: TGCGCCAGCAGCTTCAACACAGGGTCCGGGGAGCTGTTTTTT. Translation gives CASSFNTGSGELFF. Drawing the rest from reference TRBV5-1 and TRBJ2-2, the complete variable domain is KAGVTQTPRYLIKTRGQQVTLSCSPISGHRSVSWYQQTPGQGLQFLFEYFSETQRNKGNFPGRFSGRQFSNSRSEMNVSTLELGDSALYLCASSFNTGSGELFFGEGSRLTVL.

This chain uses TRBV7-9 with TRBJ2-7; no clear D. The germline gives CDR1 SEHNR, CDR2 FQNEAQ (reference sequence). V was clipped by 5 bases and J by 2 bases, with 4 bases between them. The CDR3 extends over 11 amino acids. The CDR3 nucleotides read TGTGCCAGCAGCGCGACCTACGAGCAGTACTTC. It encodes CASSATYEQYF.

The rearrangement joins TRBV5-1 to TRBJ2-6; tentative D call: TRBD1 (6 bases). Germline V gene sequence: CDR1 SGHRS, CDR2 YFSETQ. The CDR3 consists of 14 residues. Trimming removed 6 bases from V and 4 bases from J, with 11 bases in between. As DNA, the CDR3 is TGCGCCAGCAATACAGGGTCCGGGGCCAACGTCCTGACTTTC. This sequence encodes CASNTGSGANVLTF. Supplemented by reference TRBV5-1 and TRBJ2-6, the full variable domain reads KAGVTQTPRYLIKTRGQQVTLSCSPISGHRSVSWYQQTPGQGLQFLFEYFSETQRNKGNFPGRFSGRQFSNSRSEMNVSTLELGDSALYLCASNTGSGANVLTFGAGSRLTVL.

This clone was observed once. V usage is TRBV28 and J usage is TRBJ2-7; the D call may be TRBD1 or TRBD2 (5 bases each). CDR3 size: 15 residues. Germline CDR1 is MDHEN and CDR2 is SYDVKM. V lost 3 bases and J 2 bases, leaving 14 bases between the germline ends. The CDR3 DNA reads as TGTGCCAGCAGTTTCATGGGGACGGATACCTACGAGCAGTACTTC. It yields the protein CASSFMGTDTYEQYF.

In its sample, this clone was seen a few times. The CDR3 bases are TGTGCCAGAAGCTTGTATGGGGATAACGGCAATCAGCCCCAGCATTTT. Its translation is CARSLYGDNGNQPQHF. The chain couples TRBV5-3 to TRBJ1-5; D call uncertain. TRBV5-3 is an ORF; its function is uncertain. V was trimmed by 1 base and J by 2 bases, leaving 13 bases between them. This CDR3 has 16 residues.

The chain recombines TRBV7-8 with TRBJ1-5; no clear D gene. The CDR3 sequence is 15 residues long. CDR1 is SGHVS, CDR2 FQNEAQ, per germline. Trimming cost V 4 bases and J 2 bases, with 12 bases left between them. DNA of the CDR3: TGTGCCAGCAGCTCCCTTTTCGCGGGCAATCAGCCCCAGCATTTT. This gives the protein CASSSLFAGNQPQHF.